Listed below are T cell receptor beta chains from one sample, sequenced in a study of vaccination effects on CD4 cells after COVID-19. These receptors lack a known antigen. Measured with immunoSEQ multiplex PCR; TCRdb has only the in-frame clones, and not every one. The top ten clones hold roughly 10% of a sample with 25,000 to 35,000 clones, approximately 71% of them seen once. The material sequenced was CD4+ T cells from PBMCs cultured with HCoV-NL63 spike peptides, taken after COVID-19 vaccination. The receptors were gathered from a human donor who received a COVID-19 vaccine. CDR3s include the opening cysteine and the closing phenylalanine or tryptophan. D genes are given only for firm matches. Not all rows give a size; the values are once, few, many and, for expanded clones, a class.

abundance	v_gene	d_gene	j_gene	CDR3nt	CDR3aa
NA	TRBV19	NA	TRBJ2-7	TGTGCCAGTAGTATCGGAGGCGGCGGTCTCTACGAGCAGTACTTC	CASSIGGGGLYEQYF
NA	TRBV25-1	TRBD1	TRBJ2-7	TGTGCCAGCAGTGGCCCCGGACAGGCGGTTCGCGAGCAGTACTTC	CASSGPGQAVREQYF
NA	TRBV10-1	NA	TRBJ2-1	TGCGCCAGCAGTGGTAGTAGCTCCTACAATGAGCAGTTCTTC	CASSGSSSYNEQFF
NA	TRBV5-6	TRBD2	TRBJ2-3	TGTGCCAGCAGCTTGATTAGCGGGGCAGATACGCAGTATTTT	CASSLISGADTQYF
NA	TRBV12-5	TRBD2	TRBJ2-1	TGTGCTAGTGGTTTGGGGGGACTAGCGCCTAACAATGAGCAGTTCTTC	CASGLGGLAPNNEQFF
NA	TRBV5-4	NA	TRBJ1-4	TGTGCCAGCAGCAACCGGGACCCGTCCGAAAAACTGTTTTTT	CASSNRDPSEKLFF
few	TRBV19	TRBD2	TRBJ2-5	TGTGCCAGTAGCCGGATTGTGGGGAGGGGAGTTGGAGAGACCCAGTACTTC	CASSRIVGRGVGETQYF
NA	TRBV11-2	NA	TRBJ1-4	TGTGCCAGCAGCAATACAGGCCCACTGTTTTTT	CASSNTGPLFF
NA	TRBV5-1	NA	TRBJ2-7	TGCGCCAGCAGCCGGCAACGGGACTCCTACTACGAGCAGTACTTC	CASSRQRDSYYEQYF
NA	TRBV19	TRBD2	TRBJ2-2	TGTGCCAGTAGTATGCTAGCGGGAAACACCGGGGAGCTGTTTTTT	CASSMLAGNTGELFF
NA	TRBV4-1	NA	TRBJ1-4	TGCGCCAGCAGCCAAGGGAGGGTCACTAATGAAAAACTGTTTTTT	CASSQGRVTNEKLFF
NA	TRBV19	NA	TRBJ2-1	TGTGCCAGTAGTATAGTAGGCGCCTCGAGGGAGTTCTTC	CASSIVGASREFF
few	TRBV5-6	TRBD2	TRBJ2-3	TGTGCCAGCAGCTTGGCCGTCCAGCGGGGGGCGAAGGATACGCAGTATTTT	CASSLAVQRGAKDTQYF
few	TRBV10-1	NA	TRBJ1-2	TGCGCCAGCAGAGCCGACGAGGGCTCTGGCTACACCTTC	CASRADEGSGYTF
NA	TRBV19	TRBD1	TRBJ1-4	TGTGCCAGTAGTGGGTTGGGACAGGGAAATGAAAAACTGTTTTTT	CASSGLGQGNEKLFF
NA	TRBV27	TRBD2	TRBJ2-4	TGTGCCAGCAGTAGAACCGGGACCGCGGGAGGGTCATTCACGTACTTC	CASSRTGTAGGSFTYF
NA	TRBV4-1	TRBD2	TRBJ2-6	TGCGCCAGCAGCCCTAGGACTAGCGGCCAAAGCTCTGGGGCCAACGTCCTGACTTTC	CASSPRTSGQSSGANVLTF
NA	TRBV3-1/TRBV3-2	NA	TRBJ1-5	TGTGCCAGCAGCCAAGATGGACAGAATAATCAGCCCCAGCATTTT	CASSQDGQNNQPQHF
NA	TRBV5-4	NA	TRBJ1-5	TGTGCCAGCAGCTTGGCCGGGTATAGCAATCAGCCCCAGCATTTT	CASSLAGYSNQPQHF
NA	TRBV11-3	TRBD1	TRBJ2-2	TGTGCCAGCAGCTTAGATCAAGGCGGGACAGGGGCCCCCGGGGAGCTGTTTTTT	CASSLDQGGTGAPGELFF
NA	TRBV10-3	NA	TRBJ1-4	TGTGCCATCAGTGACAAACAGGGTGATGAAAAACTGTTTTTT	CAISDKQGDEKLFF
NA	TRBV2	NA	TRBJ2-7	TGTGCCAGCAGTGAGTATGGCAATTTGGACGAGCAGTACTTC	CASSEYGNLDEQYF
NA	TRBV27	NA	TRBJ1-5	TGTGCCAGCAGCTATGGGGGGGGTCTGGGTCAGCCCCAGCATTTT	CASSYGGGLGQPQHF
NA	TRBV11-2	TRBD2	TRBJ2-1	TGTGCCAGCAGCTCTCTAGCGGGAGGGAATGAGCAGTTCTTC	CASSSLAGGNEQFF
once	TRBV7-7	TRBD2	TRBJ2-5	TGTGCCAGCAGTTTCGGGACTAGCCCGGCTGCGGAGACCCAGTACTTC	CASSFGTSPAAETQYF
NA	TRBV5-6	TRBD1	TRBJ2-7	TGTGCCAGCAGCTTGGGTAAAACAGGGGGGTACTTC	CASSLGKTGGYF
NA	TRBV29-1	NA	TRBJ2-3	TGCAGCGTGACGGGAGATTCGGGTACGCAGTATTTT	CSVTGDSGTQYF
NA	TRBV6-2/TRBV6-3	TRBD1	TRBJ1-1	TGTGCCAGCAGTTACCCCGACAGGGGGCTCACTGAAGCTTTCTTT	CASSYPDRGLTEAFF
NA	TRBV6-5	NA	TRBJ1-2	TGTGCCAGCACTCGGTGGGGAAATAATGGCTACACCTTC	CASTRWGNNGYTF
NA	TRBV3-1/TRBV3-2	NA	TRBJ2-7	TGTGCCAGCTCCTCTGCACAGACCTACGAGCAGTACTTC	CASSSAQTYEQYF
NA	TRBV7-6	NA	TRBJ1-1	TGTGCCAGCAGCTTCCGGTCTGAAGCTTTCTTT	CASSFRSEAFF
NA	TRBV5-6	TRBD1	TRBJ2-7	TGTGCCAGCAGCTACAGGACGACAGGGCTGAGCTCCTACGAGCAGTACTTC	CASSYRTTGLSSYEQYF
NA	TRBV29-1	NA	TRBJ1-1	TGCACCTGCTGGGGGACTGTGAACACTGAAGCTTTCTTT	CTCWGTVNTEAFF
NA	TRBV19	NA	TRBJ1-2	TGTGCCAGTAGTATGGGAGGGAACTATGGCTACACCTTC	CASSMGGNYGYTF
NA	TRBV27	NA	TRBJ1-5	TGTGCCAGCAGTTTTAGCGGGGATCAGCCCCAGCATTTT	CASSFSGDQPQHF
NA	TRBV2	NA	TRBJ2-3	TGTGCCAGCAGGGCGGGAAGCTCCAGCACAGATACGCAGTATTTT	CASRAGSSSTDTQYF
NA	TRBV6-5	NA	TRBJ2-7	TGTGCCAGCACAGGGGAATCCTACGAGCAGTACTTC	CASTGESYEQYF
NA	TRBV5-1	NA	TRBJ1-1	TGCGCCAGCAGCTTGTTGGGGGCTGAAAACACTGAAGCTTTCTTT	CASSLLGAENTEAFF
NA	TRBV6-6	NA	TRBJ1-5	TGTGCCAGCAAAAGGGTTCCCAATCAGCCCCAGCATTTT	CASKRVPNQPQHF
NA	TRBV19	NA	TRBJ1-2	TGTGCCAGTAGTAAAACGGCGAGGTATGGCTACACCTTC	CASSKTARYGYTF
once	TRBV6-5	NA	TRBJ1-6	TGTGCCAGCAGTTTGGAACCAGCCGGGTCAATTTCCCTCCACTTT	CASSLEPAGSISLHF
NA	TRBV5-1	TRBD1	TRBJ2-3	TGCGCCAGCAGCGAGGGACAGGGGGGAGATACGCAGTATTTT	CASSEGQGGDTQYF
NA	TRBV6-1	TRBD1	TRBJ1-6	TGTGCCAGCAGTGAACAGCCGGGACAGGGGTATTCACCCCTCCACTTT	CASSEQPGQGYSPLHF
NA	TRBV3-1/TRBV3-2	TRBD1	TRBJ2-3	TGTGCCAGCAGAAATAGACAGGGGTTACCAGATACGCAGTATTTT	CASRNRQGLPDTQYF
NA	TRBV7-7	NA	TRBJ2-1	TGTGCCAGCAGCCTACAGGTGAACAATGAGCAGTTCTTC	CASSLQVNNEQFF
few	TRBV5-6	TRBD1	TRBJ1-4	TGTGCCAGCAGCTTGGACAGGGGGCATGAAAAACTGTTTTTT	CASSLDRGHEKLFF
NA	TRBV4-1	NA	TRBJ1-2	TGCGCCAGCAGCAAAGACCCGGGCGTTGGGGGTGGCTACACCTTC	CASSKDPGVGGGYTF